The T cell receptor (beta chain) described here comes from a study of shared clonotypes between healthy human individuals (dated by TCRdb to between 2020 and 2021). About the investigation overall: A couple of women and a few men aged 18 to 49 years were included in the cohort. For each donor, three plates each were used for CD4 naive and CD4 memory, two plates were used for CD8 naive, and one plate was used for CD8 memory. The study deeply sequenced blood TCR repertoires of about 5 healthy adults to estimate repertoire size and the extent of clonotype sharing between individuals. Libraries were prepared and TCR repertoires were sequenced by different laboratories using diverse techniques, in order to increase sequencing depth and limit assay-specific biases. Between about 0.85 and 9.5 billion PBMCs per donor were obtained by leukapheresis. Broad study findings and their caveats: The genetic and exposure-history diversity represented was limited by the small number of donors. Even with the large sequencing depth, rarefaction of the sorted-subset datasets indicated that sequencing was incomplete. Naive subsets generally had larger estimated clonotype richness than memory subsets. Based on pairwise subsampling, the degree of clonotype sharing among donors was expected to be affected by sequencing depth. Sharing across several donors was observed for around 4.8% of naive CD4, 3.5% of naive CD8, around 2.5% of memory CD4, and about 0.38% of memory CD8 clonotypes. Sampling was restricted to blood, and TCR repertoires in tissues likely differ from the TCR repertoires found in blood. Higher generation probabilities were observed for clonotypes shared by all four sorted-subset donors than for non-shared clonotypes.

TCR CDR3 regions were amplified from genomic DNA by multiplex PCR using the deep immunoSEQ assay. Extracted genomic DNA from each cell subset was spread evenly across all wells of several immunoSEQ 96-well plates, with each plate serving as a replicate. For sorted subsets, each replicate PCR was loaded with approximately 0.2 ug genomic DNA, equivalent to 30,000 or so T cell genomes. Purified libraries were quantified with a Qubit 3.0 fluorometer, sized on a Bioanalyzer 2100, and re-quantified with the KAPA Library Quantification kit. Every immunoSEQ 96-well plate was sequenced on a dedicated single-read 150-cycle Illumina NextSeq 550 flow cell. The paper's data handling went like this. Because the immunoSEQ output included only junctional sequences and no quality scores, the filtering could not be the same as the filtering used for full-length reads. To assign V/J genes and CDR3, sequences were annotated against IMGT germline references using PyIR, a Python wrapper for IgBLAST v1.9. Reads with weak V/J assignments (E-value above 1e-6), missing CDR3, stop codons, out-of-frame junctions, or ambiguous translated residues were removed. A V3J clonotype was defined by an identical inferred V gene, J gene, and CDR3 amino acid sequence. The percentage overlap between two repertoires was calculated by dividing the number of shared unique clonotypes by the size of the smaller repertoire. RTK rarefaction, the Chao1 estimator, and Recon v2.1 estimates of unobserved clonotypes were used to assess repertoire richness. For all TCRbeta clonotypes obtained by the gDNA method from a few donors, generation probabilities were computed with OLGA. The source is immuneACCESS, and TCRdb retained only in-frame sequences with V and J called. Part of the clones is not carried over; for the studies checked, unresolved V genes explain less than half of this, and the remainder is unexplained. Clone size and V and J calls were adopted from that table, with D and trimming inferred from the DNA. This sample is represented by approximately 640,000 clones; about 90% of them were singletons. The leading ten clones occupy 34% of the sample.

The donors were healthy, HIV-negative adults who had no recently reported acute infections or vaccinations. Every donor was a Caucasian adult residing in Nashville, Tennessee, USA. CD8 memory samples consisted of magnetically selected CD45RO+ cells combined with CCR7-negative CD45RA+ effector memory (TemRA) cells. After blood collection by leukapheresis, PBMCs were isolated using Ficoll-Histopaque density gradient centrifugation and then cryopreserved in the vapor phase of liquid nitrogen. Analytical flow cytometry was used to check the purity and quantity of every magnetically sorted T cell population. Genomic DNA was isolated from every sorted fraction and measured by UV absorbance on a Nanodrop 2000c. The CDR3 measures 14 amino acids from cysteine to phenylalanine. The kept DNA is CDR3 alone, 42 bases in frame from the first base. CDR1 and CDR2, per the germline V gene, are MDHEN and SYDVKM. Points on this clone: Its cognate antigen has yet to be identified. Within one base of it there is no much larger clone, and no base qualities were kept.

The rearrangement joined TRBV28 to TRBJ2-5; no D gene call is confident. The DNA end favors TRBJ2-7, so the J call may be wrong. Sequences were obtained from memory CD8+ T cells from PBMCs. Taken with the paper, the label for cell subset or site translates to: CD45RO+ cells pooled with CCR7-negative TemRA cells. This TCR came from a man aged 18 to 29 in good health. Some clones in this sample may be carry-over from other donors' samples. The CDR3 protein is CASSRRKPVDEQYF. The sequenced DNA is TGTGCCAGCAGTCGGCGGAAACCGGTCGACGAGCAGTACTTC.